Shown below are 20 T cell receptor beta chains from a single sample sequenced in a study of blood T cell repertoires in COVID-19. Only in-frame clones appear in the TCRdb table, and some are missing; sequencing was by immunoSEQ multiplex PCR. The table has around 82,000 clones, less than 90% seen once. Sequenced sample: peripheral blood. The origin of the receptors is a man older than 75 with COVID-19, enrolled during active disease.

DNA of the CDR3: TGTGCCAGCACTTGGACAGGGGGAGACACTGAAGCTTTCTTT. This codes for CASTWTGGDTEAFF. The J gene is TRBJ1-1, the V gene TRBV2; 10 bases align to TRBD1. J lost 3 bases, V lost 7 bases, and 5 bases had no gene match. Germline loops: CDR1 SNHLY, CDR2 FYNNEI. This CDR3 contains 14 residues.

This chain uses TRBV19 with TRBJ1-5, with D tentatively TRBD1 (5 bases). The CDR3 is 14 amino acids. The germline V gene encodes CDR1 LNHDA and CDR2 SQIVND (reference sequence). The V end was cut by 6 bases, the J end by 6 bases, with 15 bases between. The CDR3 loop is CASSNTGGPQPQHF. The CDR3 region has the DNA TGTGCCAGTAGCAACACAGGCGGACCTCAGCCCCAGCATTTT.

This sequence joins TRBV28 and TRBJ2-2, with 9 bases that match TRBD2. The CDR3 contains 15 residues. CDR1 MDHEN and CDR2 SYDVKM come from the germline V gene. The V segment lost 7 bases and the J segment 7 bases; nucleotides outside the gene matches: 10. The CDR3 coding sequence is TGTGCCAGCAAAGGCGGGGGGGGGCTCGGCGGGGAGCTGTTTTTT. Its protein product is CASKGGGGLGGELFF.

This rearrangement joins TRBV18 to TRBJ2-5, with 8 nucleotides matching TRBD1. The germline V gene has CDR1 KGHSH and CDR2 LQKENI. Losses at the gene ends were 2 bases for V and 7 bases for J; bases not matched to a gene: 6. The CDR3 is 14 amino acids. The CDR3: CASSPIGQGGTQYF. CDR3 bases: TGTGCCAGCTCACCAATTGGACAGGGTGGGACCCAGTACTTC.

The gene calls are TRBV5-1 and TRBJ2-2; maybe TRBD1 (6 bases). CDR3 size: 16 residues. The germline V and J ends were trimmed by 3 bases and 2 bases, with 14 bases remaining between them. The germline CDR1 and CDR2 sequences are SGHRS and YFSETQ. In nucleotides, the CDR3 is TGCGCCAGCAGCTCAATTCCGGGACATAACACCGGGGAGCTGTTTTTT. Protein product: CASSSIPGHNTGELFF.

V usage is TRBV7-2 and J usage is TRBJ2-3, with TRBD1 as a possible D gene (6 bases). From germline, CDR1 is SGHTA and CDR2 FQGNSA. V dropped 6 bases and J dropped 3 bases, with 13 bases sitting between them. CDR3 size: 14 residues. The CDR3 loop reads CASSPVRGTDTQYF. DNA of the CDR3: TGTGCCAGCAGTCCCGTCAGGGGAACAGATACGCAGTATTTT.

CDR3 in DNA: TGTGCCAGCACCGAGCAGGGGGCAAGGCATCAGCCCCAGCATTTT. Protein sequence: CASTEQGARHQPQHF. This sequence joins TRBV18 and TRBJ1-5; the match to TRBD1 covers 8 bases. Trimming at V came to 8 bases and at J to 5 bases, leaving 11 bases not matched to a gene. The germline CDR1 and CDR2 sequences are KGHSH and LQKENI. The CDR3 sequence is 15 residues long.

The J gene is TRBJ1-4, the V gene TRBV9; the D is unclear. V lost 0 bases and J 6 bases, leaving 12 bases between the germline ends. CDR1 is SGDLS, CDR2 YYNGEE, per germline. The CDR3 spans 15 residues. The CDR3 sequence: CASSVVSGVDEKLFF. The CDR3 region has the DNA TGTGCCAGCAGCGTAGTTTCCGGGGTAGATGAAAAACTGTTTTTT.

The chain uses TRBV14 and TRBJ2-7; 8 bases map to TRBD1. CDR3 size: 15 residues. Trimming at V came to 1 base and at J to 5 bases, leaving 7 bases not matched to a gene. In germline, CDR1 is SGHDN, CDR2 FVKESK. CDR3 amino acids: CASSQAGGRANEQYF. In nucleotides, the CDR3 is TGTGCCAGCAGCCAAGCAGGGGGCAGGGCCAACGAGCAGTACTTC. The complete variable domain, with remaining parts taken from reference TRBV14 and TRBJ2-7, reads EAGVTQFPSHSVIEKGQTVTLRCDPISGHDNLYWYRRVMGKEIKFLLHFVKESKQDESGMPNNRFLAERTGGTYSTLKVQPAELEDSGVYFCASSQAGGRANEQYFGPGTRLTVT.

About this clone itself: At the DNA level, this CDR3 is encoded by other sequences in the same sample as well. The chain uses TRBV29-1 and TRBJ2-7, with D maybe TRBD2 (5 bases). This CDR3 comprises 13 residues. V lost 4 bases and J lost 1, with 11 bases in between. The germline gives CDR1 SQVTM, CDR2 ANQGSEA. The DNA for the CDR3 is TGCAGCGTTGCGGGATTGAATTCCTACGAGCAGTACTTC. It codes for CSVAGLNSYEQYF.

This clone was seen a single time. This rearrangement joins TRBV4-2 to TRBJ1-2, with 8 nucleotides matching TRBD1. V gave up 0 bases and J gave up 6 bases; unmatched junction bases: 6. The CDR3 contains 15 residues. CDR1 is LGHNA and CDR2 is YNFKEQ in the germline V gene. This CDR3 reads CASSQDPDRAHGYTF. DNA for the CDR3: TGTGCCAGCAGCCAAGACCCGGACAGGGCCCATGGCTACACCTTC.

The chain joins TRBV28 to TRBJ1-4; 8 bases are a match to TRBD1. J was trimmed by 0 bases and V by 3 bases; bases with no gene match: 3. Germline V gene lookup returns CDR1 MDHEN and CDR2 SYDVKM. The CDR3 is made up of 16 amino acids. The CDR3 loop reads CASSFAGGATNEKLFF. DNA for the CDR3: TGTGCCAGCAGTTTTGCAGGGGGCGCAACTAATGAAAAACTGTTTTTT.

The chain couples TRBV13 to TRBJ1-2, with TRBD1 as a possible D gene (6 bases). The CDR3 has 12 residues. Germline V lookup: CDR1 PRHDT, CDR2 FYEKMQ (reference sequence). Trimming removed 5 bases from V and 8 bases from J, with 12 bases in between. The CDR3 bases are TGTGCCAGCAGCCTCATACAGGGCGGCTACACCTTC. This codes for CASSLIQGGYTF. Filled out from reference TRBV13 and TRBJ1-2, the complete variable domain reads AAGVIQSPRHLIKEKRETATLKCYPIPRHDTVYWYQQGPGQDPQFLISFYEKMQSDKGSIPDRFSAQQFSDYHSELNMSSLELGDSALYFCASSLIQGGYTFGSGTRLTVV.

The chain carries TRBV6-1 and TRBJ1-5; unclear D gene. Between the trimmed V and J ends, which lost 3 bases and 7 bases, there was a span of 16 bases. The length of the CDR3 is 15 residues. CDR1 is MNHNS, CDR2 SASEGT, per germline. The CDR3 DNA sequence: TGTGCCAGCAGTGACCTCGGGTCCGCGGAGCAGCCCCAGCATTTT. It translates to CASSDLGSAEQPQHF.

On this clone itself: This could be a read error, since a much larger clone is one nucleotide away. Other DNA sequences in this sample translate to the same CDR3. This chain joins TRBV7-9 and TRBJ1-6; 9 nucleotides align to TRBD1. Germline values: CDR1 SEHNR, CDR2 FQNEAQ (reference sequence). The CDR3 sequence is 15 residues long. After removal of 5 bases from V and 10 bases from J, the junction contained 9 bases not matched to a gene. CDR3 amino acids: CASSLGTGHSSPLHF. CDR3 nucleotides: TGTGCCAGCAGCCTTGGGACAGGGCACAGCTCACCCCTCCACTTT.

This chain connects TRBV5-4 to TRBJ2-1; TRBD2 aligns across 8 bases. V was pared by 3 bases and J by 1 base, with 6 bases of the junction left unmatched. The CDR3 has 16 amino acids. Germline V lookup: CDR1 SGHNT, CDR2 YYREEE (reference sequence). The CDR3 coding sequence is TGTGCCAGCAGCTGGGGGGGACTAGTTTCCTACAATGAGCAGTTCTTC. Amino acids: CASSWGGLVSYNEQFF. Full variable domain (rest looked up from reference TRBV5-4 and TRBJ2-1): ETGVTQSPTHLIKTRGQQVTLRCSSQSGHNTVSWYQQALGQGPQFIFQYYREEENGRGNFPPRFSGLQFPNYSSELNVNALELDDSALYLCASSWGGLVSYNEQFFGPGTRLTVL.

This chain uses TRBV7-9 with TRBJ2-6; D gene uncertain. The germline V gene has CDR1 SEHNR and CDR2 FQNEAQ (reference sequence). V lost 3 bases and J lost 1, with 7 bases in between. The CDR3 totals 15 residues. The CDR3 DNA follows: TGTGCCAGCAGCTTTGTCCCTTCTGGGGCCAACGTCCTGACTTTC. Protein product: CASSFVPSGANVLTF.

This clone is a singleton in its sample. The chain joins TRBV28 to TRBJ2-1; 9 bases fit TRBD2. This CDR3 is built from 15 residues. J gave up 7 bases and V 5 bases, and 9 bases lay outside the gene matches. Germline V gene data show CDR1 as MDHEN and CDR2 as SYDVKM. CDR3 residues: CASSPPGLAQNEQFF. As DNA, the CDR3 is TGTGCCAGCAGTCCCCCGGGACTAGCTCAAAATGAGCAGTTCTTC.

This chain uses TRBV5-1 with TRBJ1-1; D gene uncertain. Germline CDR1 SGHRS, CDR2 YFSETQ. The CDR3 spans 15 residues. The V end was cut by 3 bases, the J end by 1 base, with 13 bases between. DNA of the CDR3: TGCGCCAGCAGCTCCTTGGGCACGTCGAACACTGAAGCTTTCTTT. This encodes CASSSLGTSNTEAFF.

This clone was found once. The chain combines TRBV18 with TRBJ2-2; possible D gene TRBD2, 5 bases. CDR1 and CDR2 from the germline V gene are KGHSH and LQKENI. The CDR3 covers 13 residues. Trimming cost V 5 bases and J 9 bases, with 13 bases left between them. The CDR3 loop is CASSSWTGRELFF. CDR3 nucleotides: TGTGCCAGCTCATCCTGGACTGGCCGGGAGCTGTTTTTT. Based on the CDR3 plus reference TRBV18 and TRBJ2-2, the full variable domain is NAGVMQNPRHLVRRRGQEARLRCSPMKGHSHVYWYRQLPEEGLKFMVYLQKENIIDESGMPKERFSAEFPKEGPSILRIQQVVRGDSAAYFCASSSWTGRELFFGEGSRLTVL.